What follows are 26 T cell receptor beta chains derived from one specimen sequenced in a study of blood T cell repertoires in COVID-19. Clones were sequenced by immunoSEQ multiplex PCR, and TCRdb holds only the in-frame ones, with some missing. This sample carries 50,000 to 70,000 clones, around 84% of them seen once, and the ten largest clones take 5.6%. The sequencing sample was made of peripheral blood. The receptors were sampled from a woman aged 55 to 70 with acute or convalescent COVID-19.

J is TRBJ2-7 and V is TRBV19; D perhaps matches TRBD1 (5 bases). Germline V gives CDR1 LNHDA, CDR2 SQIVND (reference sequence). This CDR3 has 13 amino acids. V lost 5 bases, J lost 4 bases, and 12 bases lay in between. CDR3 bases: TGTGCCAGTAGTGCCCCAGGGCAATACGAGCAGTACTTC. Its translation is CASSAPGQYEQYF. The full variable domain, with the rest looked up from reference TRBV19 and TRBJ2-7, is DGGITQSPKYLFRKEGQNVTLSCEQNLNHDAMYWYRQDPGQGLRLIYYSQIVNDFQKGDIAEGYSVSREKKESFPLTVTSAQKNPTAFYLCASSAPGQYEQYFGPGTRLTVT.

The chain recombines TRBV5-1 with TRBJ2-7; 7 nucleotides align to TRBD1. CDR1 is SGHRS and CDR2 is YFSETQ in the germline V gene. The CDR3 totals 17 residues. V lost 1 base, J lost 2 bases, and 12 bases stayed unmatched. CDR3 in amino acids: CASSLPSSGGPTYEQYF. The CDR3 DNA is TGCGCCAGCAGCTTGCCTTCCTCAGGGGGACCCACCTACGAGCAGTACTTC.

CDR3 loop: CASSLPRDSGNTIYF. In DNA, the CDR3 is TGTGCCAGCAGCTTGCCGCGGGATTCTGGAAACACCATATATTTT. The chain employs TRBV7-6 and TRBJ1-3; no reliable D call. The V end was cut by 3 bases, the J end by 1 base, with 10 bases between. This CDR3 spans 15 amino acids. In germline, CDR1 is SGHVS, CDR2 FNYEAQ.

This clone was observed a few times. The chain carries TRBV3-1 (or the pseudogene TRBV3-2) and TRBJ1-1; D uncertain. Germline CDR1 is LGHDT and CDR2 is YNNKEL (reference sequence). V lost 0 bases, J lost 11 bases, and 13 bases lay in between. CDR3 length equals 13 residues. CDR3 sequence (DNA): TGTGCCAGCAGCCAAGAAGCCACTATGTTGGCTTTCTTT. As protein: CASSQEATMLAFF.

The chain is built from TRBV5-4 and TRBJ2-7; D might be TRBD1 (5 bases). CDR3 length: 13 amino acids. Germline V CDR1 and CDR2: SGHNT, YYREEE (reference sequence). V lost 4 bases and J lost 2, with 10 bases in between. The CDR3 is CASSPRETYEQYF. CDR3 DNA: TGTGCCAGCAGCCCCAGGGAAACCTACGAGCAGTACTTC.

The rearrangement joins TRBV12-3 or TRBV12-4 to TRBJ1-6, with D hard to call. V gave up 1 base and J gave up 7 bases, with 5 bases separating them. The CDR3 totals 13 residues. In DNA, the CDR3 is TGTGCCAGCAGTTTAGTGGAGAATTCACCCCTCCACTTT. This translates into CASSLVENSPLHF.

V is TRBV5-1 and J is TRBJ1-1; possible D gene TRBD1, 5 bases. Germline lookup yields CDR1 SGHRS and CDR2 YFSETQ. The V and J ends lost 4 bases and 4 bases respectively, with 11 bases between them. The CDR3 is 13 amino acids. The CDR3 sequence: CASSPYDSTEAFF. DNA of the CDR3: TGCGCCAGCAGCCCCTACGACAGCACTGAAGCTTTCTTT.

In this sample, this clone turned up once. V and J are TRBV11-2 and TRBJ2-7; TRBD2 agrees at 8 bases. Trimming cost V 3 bases and J 6 bases; bases outside gene matches: 10. Germline values: CDR1 SGHAT, CDR2 FQNNGV. There are 15 residues in the CDR3. Here the CDR3 DNA reads TGTGCCAGCAGCTTGGTAGCGGGGCACGGGGGCGAGCAGTACTTC. Its translation: CASSLVAGHGGEQYF. The variable domain in full, completed from reference TRBV11-2 and TRBJ2-7, reads EAGVAQSPRYKIIEKRQSVAFWCNPISGHATLYWYQQILGQGPKLLIQFQNNGVVDDSQLPKDRFSAERLKGVDSTLKIQPAKLEDSAVYLCASSLVAGHGGEQYFGPGTRLTVT.

This clone has only one observation. The V and J genes are TRBV5-6 and TRBJ2-5, with 9 bases fitting TRBD1. The V segment lost 2 bases and the J segment 5 bases; nucleotides outside the gene matches: 10. The CDR3 has 16 amino acids. Looked up from germline, CDR1 is SGHDT and CDR2 is YYEEEE. Here the CDR3 reads CASSLQGASFRETQYF. DNA of the CDR3: TGTGCCAGCAGCTTACAGGGGGCCAGTTTTAGGGAGACCCAGTACTTC.

The rearrangement uses TRBV7-9 and TRBJ1-1; no clear D gene. The CDR3 contains 12 residues. V lost 6 bases and J lost 4, with 9 bases in between. The germline V gene encodes CDR1 SEHNR and CDR2 FQNEAQ (reference sequence). The CDR3 reads CASSGRATEAFF. CDR3 nucleotides: TGTGCCAGCAGTGGGAGGGCCACTGAAGCTTTCTTT.

Remarks on this clone: This sample includes further DNA sequences coding for the same CDR3. CDR3 in DNA: TGTGCCAGCTCCCGGGAAGGCCGCTCTGGAAACACCATATATTTT. Translating it yields CASSREGRSGNTIYF. J is TRBJ1-3 and V is TRBV5-5; D remains unclear. The ends were cut back, 7 bases at V and 0 bases at J, with 14 bases in the middle. The germline CDR1 and CDR2 sequences are SGHKS and YYEKEE (reference sequence). The CDR3 runs 15 residues.

The genes are TRBV19 and TRBJ1-2, with 9 positions matching TRBD1. Per the germline V gene, CDR1 is LNHDA and CDR2 is SQIVND (reference sequence). With 6 bases clipped from V and 4 bases from J, the junction kept 6 bases outside the gene matches. This CDR3 region has 14 residues. The CDR3 sequence is CASRTGQGLYGYTF. CDR3 in DNA: TGTGCCAGTAGGACGGGACAGGGACTCTATGGCTACACCTTC.

Of note for this clone: The same CDR3 arises from other DNA sequences in this sample as well. The chain is built from TRBV6-4 and TRBJ2-1; maybe TRBD2 (7 bases). V lost 2 bases and J lost 3, with 11 bases in between. The CDR3 runs 15 residues. CDR1 MRHNA and CDR2 SNTAGT come from the germline V gene. CDR3 sequence: CASSDGGGGYNEQFF. CDR3 DNA: TGTGCCAGCAGTGACGGGGGGGGCGGCTACAATGAGCAGTTCTTC.

The chain's CDR3 is CASSPAGGARPEAFF. CDR3 bases: TGTGCCAGCAGTCCGGCGGGGGGGGCCCGTCCTGAAGCTTTCTTT. The rearrangement links TRBV28 to TRBJ1-1; a possible D gene is TRBD1 (6 bases). The CDR3 is made up of 15 amino acids. Trimming stripped 5 bases from V and 6 bases from J, with 19 bases between. Per the germline V gene, CDR1 is MDHEN and CDR2 is SYDVKM.

The chain uses TRBV6-5 and TRBJ1-5, with TRBD1 matching 10 bases. The J segment lost 9 bases and the V segment lost 5 bases, leaving 4 bases of the junction unmatched. The CDR3 length is 13 residues. Germline CDR1 MNHEY, CDR2 SVGAGI. CDR3 DNA sequence: TGTGCCAGCAGTCCCGGACAGGGGGGGCCCCAGCATTTT. This encodes CASSPGQGGPQHF.

The chain has TRBV5-6 and TRBJ2-7, with D maybe TRBD1 (6 bases). With 0 bases removed from V and 2 bases from J, the gap between germline ends came to 9 bases. Germline CDR1 and CDR2: SGHDT and YYEEEE. The CDR3 is 14 amino acids. The chain's CDR3 is CASSLGGQTYEQYF. The CDR3 DNA reads TGTGCCAGCAGCTTGGGGGGGCAGACCTACGAGCAGTACTTC.

The J gene is TRBJ1-2, the V gene TRBV6-5; D unclear. Germline V gives CDR1 MNHEY, CDR2 SVGAGI. The V gene lost 0 bases and the J gene lost 5 bases, with 7 bases spanning the gap. CDR3 length equals 13 residues. Written as DNA, the CDR3 is TGTGCCAGCAGTTACTCCGTCGGGTATGGCTACACCTTC. Encoded protein: CASSYSVGYGYTF.

In this sample, this clone turned up once. V gene TRBV7-2 combines with J gene TRBJ2-2; D may be TRBD1 (6 bases). The CDR3 length is 15 residues. The ends were cut back, 2 bases at V and 6 bases at J, with 13 bases in the middle. CDR1 is SGHTA, CDR2 FQGNSA, per germline. This CDR3 reads CASSLKRGGAGELFF. CDR3 coding DNA: TGTGCCAGCAGCTTAAAAAGAGGGGGAGCCGGGGAGCTGTTTTTT.

This clone has only a few counts. V is TRBV19 and J is TRBJ1-1, with 7 bases aligning to TRBD1. V shed 7 bases, J shed 0 bases, and the junction held 14 bases outside the gene matches. Germline V gene lookup returns CDR1 LNHDA and CDR2 SQIVND (reference sequence). The CDR3 contains 17 residues. In DNA, the CDR3 is TGTGCCAGTAACACCCCGAGGACAGGTGGTATGAACACTGAAGCTTTCTTT. Amino acid sequence: CASNTPRTGGMNTEAFF.

The CDR3 protein is CASSPGGYNEKLFF. The DNA of the CDR3 is TGTGCCAGCAGCCCGGGGGGCTATAATGAAAAACTGTTTTTT. The V gene is TRBV3-1 (or the pseudogene TRBV3-2), the J gene TRBJ1-4; a possible D gene is TRBD1 (6 bases). CDR3 length: 14 residues. Trimming left V 4 bases short and J 4 bases short, with 10 bases between. Germline-derived CDR1 and CDR2 are LGHDT and YNNKEL (reference sequence).

This clone was recorded a few times. The V gene is TRBV15, the J gene TRBJ2-2; 16 bases line up with TRBD2. This CDR3 is built from 16 residues. The V gene's germline CDR1 is LNHNV and CDR2 YYDKDF (reference sequence). V was pared by 4 bases and J by 6 bases, with 2 bases of the junction left unmatched. CDR3 in DNA: TGTGCCACCAGCATTGGGACTAGCGGGGGGGCCGGGGAGCTGTTTTTT. This gives the protein CATSIGTSGGAGELFF. Filled out from reference TRBV15 and TRBJ2-2, the complete variable domain reads DAMVIQNPRYQVTQFGKPVTLSCSQTLNHNVMYWYQQKSSQAPKLLFHYYDKDFNNEADTPDNFQSRRPNTSFCFLDIRSPGLGDTAMYLCATSIGTSGGAGELFFGEGSRLTVL.

The CDR3 is CASNIRGSGYTF. In DNA form, the CDR3 reads TGTGCCAGTAACATCAGGGGATCTGGCTACACCTTC. The chain carries TRBV19 and TRBJ1-2, with a tentative D call TRBD1 (6 bases). V was cut by 7 bases and J by 7 bases, with 13 bases left in between. Per the germline V gene, CDR1 is LNHDA and CDR2 is SQIVND (reference sequence). This CDR3 contains 12 residues.

The V and J genes are TRBV7-3 and TRBJ2-3, with D possibly being TRBD2 (5 bases). Trimming stripped 2 bases from V and 0 bases from J, with 21 bases between. CDR1 and CDR2 (germline): SGHTA, FQGTGA. The CDR3 has 19 residues. CDR3 region: CASSLGRDRVGLSTDTQYF. CDR3 DNA sequence: TGTGCCAGCAGCTTAGGTCGGGATCGCGTAGGGCTCAGCACAGATACGCAGTATTTT.

The J gene is TRBJ2-1, the V gene TRBV10-2, with 9 bases aligning to TRBD2. Per germline, CDR1 WSHSY and CDR2 SAAADI. This CDR3 contains 15 residues. V was clipped by 6 bases and J by 4 bases; unmatched bases: 7. The CDR3 DNA follows: TGCGCCAGCAGCGCGACTAGCGGAATATACAATGAGCAGTTCTTC. Translating it yields CASSATSGIYNEQFF.

The chain is built from TRBV6-2 or TRBV6-3 and TRBJ1-1; maybe TRBD1 (5 bases). CDR3 size: 15 residues. Germline CDR1 and CDR2: MNHEY and SVGEGT. Trimming left V 7 bases short and J 6 bases short, with 21 bases between. CDR3: CASNPPGDLGAEAFF. The CDR3 DNA is TGTGCCAGCAACCCACCGGGGGACCTGGGAGCTGAAGCTTTCTTT.

The sample holds one count of this clone. The chain carries TRBV6-6 and TRBJ2-5; 9 bases are shared with TRBD1. This CDR3 is 15 amino acids long. J lost 4 bases, V lost 6 bases, and 9 bases had no gene match. Germline lookup yields CDR1 MNHNY and CDR2 SVGAGI (reference sequence). CDR3 in DNA: TGTGCCAGCAGGGGGACAGGGCCCTGGAGAGAGACCCAGTACTTC. This translates into CASRGTGPWRETQYF.